One and the same sample provided the 22 T cell receptor beta chains below, sequenced in a study of cytomegalovirus exposure and HLA in healthy donors. The study ran its PCR with 60 Vbeta and 13 Jbeta primers. Generated by immunoSEQ multiplex PCR, the TCRdb table keeps only in-frame clones and is missing some. Among 150,000 to 200,000 clones, roughly 68% were seen once, and the ten largest hold around 1.9%. The sample comprised PBMCs. The receptors derive from a woman aged 25 to 39 in good health and CMV-seronegative.

This clone was recorded a few times. The chain carries TRBV11-2 and TRBJ2-1; 10 bases map to TRBD2. The CDR3 sequence is 16 residues long. V trimming: 3 bases; J trimming: 9 bases; junction bases outside the gene matches: 11. The germline gives CDR1 SGHAT, CDR2 FQNNGV. This CDR3 reads CASSFGTSGMRGEQFF. For the CDR3, the DNA is TGTGCCAGCAGCTTCGGAACTAGCGGGATGCGGGGTGAGCAGTTCTTC.

J is TRBJ1-1 and V is TRBV7-9, with 7 bases matching TRBD1. V lost 1 base and J lost 11; bases outside the gene matches: 13. Looked up from germline, CDR1 is SEHNR and CDR2 is FQNEAQ (reference sequence). This CDR3 contains 15 residues. Written as DNA, the CDR3 is TGTGCCAGCAGCTTAGATTGGGGACGGCAGGGGGTGGCTTTCTTT. This translates into CASSLDWGRQGVAFF.

This clone was picked up a small number of times. J is TRBJ2-7 and V is TRBV7-2; possible D gene TRBD2, 5 bases. In germline, CDR1 is SGHTA, CDR2 FQGNSA. CDR3 length: 15 residues. V shed 2 bases and J shed 2 bases, with 13 bases lying between them. This CDR3 reads CASSLRRSTTYEQYF. CDR3 coding DNA: TGTGCCAGCAGCTTAAGACGGTCGACTACCTACGAGCAGTACTTC.

J is TRBJ2-2 and V is TRBV12-5; 7 nucleotides align to TRBD1. Germline CDR1 reads LGHNT; CDR2 reads FRNRAP. This CDR3 spans 15 amino acids. V dropped 1 base and J dropped 3; count of bases not matched to a gene: 2. CDR3 in amino acids: CASGLGGGDTGELFF. The CDR3 DNA is TGTGCTAGTGGTTTGGGAGGGGGCGACACCGGGGAGCTGTTTTTT.

The chain combines TRBV11-2 with TRBJ1-6, with a possible D match to TRBD1 (5 bases). The V end was cut by 3 bases, the J end by 9 bases, with 12 bases between. Germline loops: CDR1 SGHAT, CDR2 FQNNGV. There are 14 residues in the CDR3. CDR3 in amino acids: CASSFRAVSSPLHF. In nucleotides, the CDR3 is TGTGCCAGCAGCTTCAGGGCAGTCTCTTCACCCCTCCACTTT.

This sequence joins TRBV18 and TRBJ2-7; perhaps TRBD1 as D (6 bases). V lost 3 bases and J 1 base, leaving 10 bases between the germline ends. The CDR3 has 14 amino acids. Germline-derived CDR1 and CDR2 are KGHSH and LQKENI. The CDR3 DNA follows: TGTGCCAGCTCACCCACAGGGCCATCCTACGAGCAGTACTTC. This gives the protein CASSPTGPSYEQYF.

The chain links TRBV30 to TRBJ2-7; 8 nucleotides match TRBD2. The ends lost 3 bases at V and 4 bases at J; junction bases unmatched: 8. This CDR3 has 14 amino acids. The germline CDR1 and CDR2 sequences are GTSNPN and SVGIG (reference sequence). The CDR3 bases are TGTGCCTGGAGCCCAGCGGGAGCAGGGTACGAGCAGTACTTC. Translated: CAWSPAGAGYEQYF.

The chain uses TRBV6-6 and TRBJ1-5; no reliable D call. V shed 3 bases and J shed 4 bases, with 13 bases lying between them. This CDR3 region has 15 residues. CDR1 is MNHNY and CDR2 is SVGAGI in the germline V gene (reference sequence). The chain's CDR3 is CASSYTEKINQPQHF. The CDR3 DNA sequence: TGTGCCAGCAGTTATACAGAAAAGATTAATCAGCCCCAGCATTTT.

Regarding this clone: Sequence at one end of the junction differs from germline and may be a read error. The chain uses TRBV5-4 and TRBJ1-2; 10 bases align to TRBD1. Germline CDR1 is SGHNT and CDR2 is YYREEE (reference sequence). CDR3 length equals 15 residues. The CDR3 sequence is CASSQGSGQGSGYTF. CDR3 in DNA: TGCGCCAGCAGCCAAGGGTCGGGACAGGGGAGCGGCTACACCTTC.

This clone was observed a few times. The chain carries TRBV7-6 and TRBJ1-2; 10 bases fit TRBD1. Germline V gives CDR1 SGHVS, CDR2 FNYEAQ. V lost 5 bases and J lost 2; bases outside the gene matches: 8. The CDR3 length is 16 residues. DNA for the CDR3: TGTGCCAGCAGCCCGGGGACAGGGGTCTGGAACTATGGCTACACCTTC. This sequence encodes CASSPGTGVWNYGYTF.

The chain links TRBV9 to TRBJ1-3; 11 nucleotides match TRBD1. Per germline, CDR1 SGDLS and CDR2 YYNGEE. With 4 bases clipped from V and 3 bases from J, the junction kept 6 bases outside the gene matches. The CDR3 covers 16 residues. The CDR3 coding sequence is TGTGCCAGCAGCCAAGGACAGGGGGCAGGTGGAAACACCATATATTTT. Protein product: CASSQGQGAGGNTIYF.

The DNA of the CDR3 is TGCAGCGTCACAGGAACTAACTATGGCTACACCTTC. Amino acid sequence: CSVTGTNYGYTF. The chain is built from TRBV29-1 and TRBJ1-2; weak D call: TRBD1 (5 bases). The CDR3 is 12 amino acids. Trimming stripped 6 bases from V and 0 bases from J, with 8 bases between. Germline CDR1 reads SQVTM; CDR2 reads ANQGSEA. The variable domain in full, completed from reference TRBV29-1 and TRBJ1-2, reads SAVISQKPSRDICQRGTSLTIQCQVDSQVTMMFWYRQQPGQSLTLIATANQGSEATYESGFVIDKFPISRPNLTFSTLTVSNMSPEDSSIYLCSVTGTNYGYTFGSGTRLTVV.

The chain links TRBV9 to TRBJ2-1; 7 bases align to TRBD2. CDR1 is SGDLS and CDR2 is YYNGEE in the germline V gene. This CDR3 is built from 15 residues. Trimming took 5 bases from V and 0 from J; bases not matched to a gene: 5. Written as DNA, the CDR3 is TGTGCCAGCAGTCTTAGCGGGCCCTCCTACAATGAGCAGTTCTTC. Encoded protein: CASSLSGPSYNEQFF.

This rearrangement joins TRBV6-4 to TRBJ2-7; 8 positions agree with TRBD1. The V gene's germline CDR1 is MRHNA and CDR2 SNTAGT. CDR3 size: 13 residues. The trim removed 6 bases at V and 6 bases at J, leaving 7 bases unmatched. CDR3 sequence: CASSVDRGGEQYF. The CDR3 DNA is TGTGCCAGCAGCGTAGACAGGGGTGGCGAGCAGTACTTC.

There are a few counts of this clone. The chain recombines TRBV6-1 with TRBJ2-7; 10 nucleotides align to TRBD1. Unmatched junction bases numbered 4, after V lost 1 base and J lost 4 bases. The length of the CDR3 is 15 residues. Germline-derived CDR1 and CDR2 are MNHNS and SASEGT. DNA for the CDR3: TGTGCCAGCAGTGAAGGGACAGGGGGTATTTACGAGCAGTACTTC. Translated: CASSEGTGGIYEQYF.

The chain links TRBV19 to TRBJ2-3, with unresolved D. CDR3 length: 13 residues. V lost 6 bases and J 0 bases, leaving 7 bases between the germline ends. Germline CDR1 LNHDA, CDR2 SQIVND (reference sequence). The CDR3 DNA follows: TGTGCCAGTAGGACATCTAGCACAGATACGCAGTATTTT. Translating gives CASRTSSTDTQYF.

This chain uses TRBV2 with TRBJ1-6; a weak D match, TRBD1 (5 bases). The CDR3 length is 17 residues. The V end was cut by 0 bases, the J end by 3 bases, with 12 bases between. Per the germline V gene, CDR1 is SNHLY and CDR2 is FYNNEI. The CDR3 is CASSEAGAGHYNSPLHF. DNA of the CDR3: TGTGCCAGCAGTGAAGCTGGGGCAGGACACTATAATTCACCCCTCCACTTT.

The chain combines TRBV7-2 with TRBJ2-1; 9 bases are a match to TRBD2. There are 14 residues in the CDR3. Germline-derived CDR1 and CDR2 are SGHTA and FQGNSA. V trimming: 3 bases; J trimming: 9 bases; junction bases outside the gene matches: 6. The CDR3 DNA follows: TGTGCCAGCAGCTTGCGGACTAGCGTCGCTGAGCAGTTCTTC. Protein product: CASSLRTSVAEQFF.

The rearrangement links TRBV2 to TRBJ2-5; 9 nucleotides match TRBD1. Germline-derived CDR1 and CDR2 are SNHLY and FYNNEI. The V segment lost 6 bases and the J segment 5 bases; nucleotides outside the gene matches: 7. The length of the CDR3 is 14 residues. CDR3 nucleotide sequence: TGTGCCAGCAGCGGTCGGACAGGGGACGAGACCCAGTACTTC. Amino acid sequence: CASSGRTGDETQYF.

The V and J genes are TRBV4-1 and TRBJ1-2, with unresolved D. Germline V gives CDR1 MGHRA, CDR2 YSYEKL. The CDR3 runs 13 residues. The ends were cut back, 8 bases at V and 3 bases at J, with 13 bases in the middle. This chain's CDR3 is CASAASGDYGYTF. CDR3 in DNA: TGCGCCAGCGCCGCCTCGGGAGACTATGGCTACACCTTC.

This clone was recorded once. The chain combines TRBV7-7 with TRBJ2-2, with 14 bases that match TRBD2. CDR3 size: 16 residues. Germline CDR1 is SSHAT and CDR2 is FNYEAQ (reference sequence). V was pared by 4 bases and J by 4 bases, with 2 bases of the junction left unmatched. This chain's CDR3 is CASSYGTSGGTGELFF. The DNA of the CDR3 is TGTGCCAGCAGCTACGGGACTAGCGGGGGCACCGGGGAGCTGTTTTTT.

The gene calls are TRBV5-4 and TRBJ2-5, with TRBD2 identical over 9 bases. V lost 4 bases, J lost 2 bases, and 3 bases stayed unmatched. The germline V gene encodes CDR1 SGHNT and CDR2 YYREEE (reference sequence). This CDR3 contains 14 residues. For the CDR3, the DNA is TGTGCCAGCAGCATAGCGGGGGTGCAAGAGACCCAGTACTTC. Translated: CASSIAGVQETQYF. The complete variable domain, with remaining parts taken from reference TRBV5-4 and TRBJ2-5, reads ETGVTQSPTHLIKTRGQQVTLRCSSQSGHNTVSWYQQALGQGPQFIFQYYREEENGRGNFPPRFSGLQFPNYSSELNVNALELDDSALYLCASSIAGVQETQYFGPGTRLLVL.